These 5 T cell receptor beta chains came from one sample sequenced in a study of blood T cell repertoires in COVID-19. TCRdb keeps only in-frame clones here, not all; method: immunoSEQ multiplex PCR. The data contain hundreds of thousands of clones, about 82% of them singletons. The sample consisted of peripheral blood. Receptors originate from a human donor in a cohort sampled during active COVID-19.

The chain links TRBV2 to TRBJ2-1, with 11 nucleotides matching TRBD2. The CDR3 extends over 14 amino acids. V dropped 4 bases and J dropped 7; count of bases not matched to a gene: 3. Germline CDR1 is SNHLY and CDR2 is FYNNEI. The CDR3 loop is CASSGSSGGNEQFF. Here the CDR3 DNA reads TGTGCCAGCAGTGGGTCTAGCGGGGGGAATGAGCAGTTCTTC.

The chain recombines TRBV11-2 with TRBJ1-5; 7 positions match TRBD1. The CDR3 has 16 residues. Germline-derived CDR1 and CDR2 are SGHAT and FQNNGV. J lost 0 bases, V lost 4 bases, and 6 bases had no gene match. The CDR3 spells CASSSRQGYSNQPQHF. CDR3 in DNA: TGTGCCAGCAGCTCTCGACAGGGCTATAGCAATCAGCCCCAGCATTTT.

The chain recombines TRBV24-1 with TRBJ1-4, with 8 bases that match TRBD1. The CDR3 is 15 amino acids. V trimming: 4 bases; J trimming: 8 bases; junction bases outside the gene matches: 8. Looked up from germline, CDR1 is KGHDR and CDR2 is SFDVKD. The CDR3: CATSDRRGLDEKLFF. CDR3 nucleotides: TGTGCCACCAGTGACCGCAGGGGGCTTGACGAAAAACTGTTTTTT.

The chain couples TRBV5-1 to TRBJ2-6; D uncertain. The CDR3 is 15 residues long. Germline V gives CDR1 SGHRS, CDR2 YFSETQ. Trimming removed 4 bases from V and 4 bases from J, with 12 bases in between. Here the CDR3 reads CASSLGSVGANVLTF. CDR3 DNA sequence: TGCGCCAGCAGCCTGGGGTCGGTCGGGGCCAACGTCCTGACTTTC.

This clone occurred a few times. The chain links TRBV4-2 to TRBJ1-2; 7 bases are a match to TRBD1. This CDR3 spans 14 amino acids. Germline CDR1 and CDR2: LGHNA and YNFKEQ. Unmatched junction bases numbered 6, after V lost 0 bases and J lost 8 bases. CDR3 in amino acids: CASSQEGQGGGYTF. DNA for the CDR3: TGTGCCAGCAGCCAAGAGGGTCAGGGGGGCGGCTACACCTTC.